This TCR beta chain came from a study of regulatory T cells in long-lasting Graves disease (dated by TCRdb to the early 2020s). Background on the whole study: Antithyroid drugs had been taken for less than 3 months by newly diagnosed Graves' disease patients. This study used TCR sequencing and RNA sequencing of peripheral blood to compare persistent Graves' disease patients against newly diagnosed Graves' disease patients. The study was conducted in China and was registered as a clinical trial. TCR sequencing covered about 13 persistent and around 20 newly diagnosed Graves' disease patients, approximately 33 samples in total. Overall study outcomes, separate from this receptor: Compared with newly diagnosed patients, patients with persistent Graves' disease had lower TCR Shannon entropy and fewer highly expanded clones, which suggests clonal expansion. Because the primary lesion, thyroid tissue, could not be accessed, the study looked at peripheral blood alone. The authors acknowledged the small sample size as a limitation that may reduce accuracy. Persistent patients shared more public clonotypes among themselves (around 3,000) than newly diagnosed patients did (more than 950). TRBV28, TRBJ1-2 and TRBJ2-5 were preferentially used in persistent disease, while TRBV20-1 and TRBJ2-1 were favored in newly diagnosed disease. Only the TCR beta chain was sequenced and analyzed.

The library relied on multiplex PCR. The sequencer listed for this sample is Illumina HiSeq 4000. iRepertoire HTBI primers and Arm-PCR amplification of CDR3 regions were used to construct TCR beta libraries. Before sequencing, the PCR products underwent gel purification. Processing in the source paper ran as follows. Gene usage analysis of CDR3 amino acid clonotypes relied on the 60 to 65 TRBV and 12 to 15 TRBJ segments identified across samples. Filtered high-quality paired reads were merged into contigs using COPE and FqMerger. Contigs were aligned with BLAST to IMGT TRBV, TRBD and TRBJ reference genes, and CDR3 was defined per IMGT. Any clonotype with a frequency above 0.1% was counted as a highly expanded clone. Shannon entropy was used to measure repertoire diversity, and the Gini coefficient was used to measure V-J evenness. Clonotypes shared by more than one individual were considered public. TCRdb reanalyzed the raw reads on its own, using fastp at Q25 for trimming and MiXCR for clone calling, and kept in-frame beta chains. For every CDR3 protein sequence, its rows merge into one entry that carries the most common genes and DNA. Here the V and J calls rest on TCRdb's processing, not on the authors' analysis. For this sample the table gives a few hundred thousand distinct CDR3 sequences, of which around 15% were detected only once. The ten largest clones represent around a quarter of the sample.

From the germline V gene, CDR1 is SGHTA and CDR2 is FQGNSA. V loses 1 base, J loses 1 base, and the germline ends lie 3 bases apart. The CDR3 goes from the cysteine to the phenylalanine over 13 residues. Only the CDR3 region is kept as DNA, spanning 39 bases read in frame from base 1. This specimen's time point label, interpreted: newly diagnosed GD, antithyroid drugs for less than 3 months. For both TCR sequencing and RNA sequencing, RNA was extracted from PBMCs in TRIzol. The diagnosis of Graves' disease followed American Thyroid Association guidelines. The patients came from an endocrinology department in Xi'an, China. Each patient gave roughly 8.4 milliliters of peripheral blood, collected in an EDTA anticoagulant tube. Ficoll Paque Plus density gradient separation was used to isolate PBMCs, and no additional T cell sorting was done. An Agilent 2100 Bioanalyzer and agarose gel were used to assess RNA quality, and a NanoDrop 2000 was used to measure RNA concentration.

This clonotype has ten or more counts. There is no known antigen for this receptor. Base qualities are not at hand, and no much larger clone is one base apart. The same sample was also used in a study of T cells in Graves' hyperthyroidism and ophthalmopathy. The second study's paper adds: Graves' hyperthyroidism was defined as stable when no progression to ophthalmopathy occurred over 18 months of follow-up. Hyperthyroidism patients were newly diagnosed, with disease duration under 2 months, and aged 18 to 65 years. Patients with uncontrolled infections, other autoimmune diseases, pregnancy or lactation were excluded. Diagnoses were established on the basis of clinical symptoms, serum thyroxine and TRAb, thyroid ultrasound, and orbital computed tomography. A first-round RT-PCR of the TCR CDR3 used the HTBI primer set with the Qiagen OneStep RT-PCR kit. Most expanded thyroid clonotypes (frequency above 0.001) were also detected in blood, a finding suggesting that blood repertoires may reflect thyroid immune responses. A 13 V-J signature model separated ophthalmopathy from stable hyperthyroidism, with nearly 90% sensitivity and 81.08% specificity in cross-validation and 80%/75% in testing. In validation, the model predicted progression to ophthalmopathy a median of about 6.5 months before onset, with 70% to 71% sensitivity and around 76% specificity. TCR V-J signatures able to tell the groups apart were searched for in a discovery cohort of some 100 patients, of whom over 40 had Graves' ophthalmopathy and 55 to 65 had stable Graves' hyperthyroidism. Prospective prediction of ophthalmopathy was tested in an independent validation cohort consisting of 18 to 20 hyperthyroidism patients and more than 15 patients who later progressed to ophthalmopathy. The roughly 94 discovery patients were randomly divided into training and test sets at a 7:3 ratio. The study also compared thyroid tissue and blood T-cell repertoires from more than 5 Graves' hyperthyroidism patients. Following sampling, methimazole starting at 30 mg daily was given to hyperthyroidism patients, and high-dose intravenous methylprednisolone was given to ophthalmopathy patients. Libraries were constructed in a second round of multiplex PCR, after which size selection and purification were carried out. Sequencing of the libraries was done on an Illumina HiSeq2000 using paired-end 100 bp reads. SOAPnuke was used to process the raw data, with reads discarded if the reads contained adapters or uncalled bases, had a mean Phred below 15, or lacked an exact constant-primer or identifier match. High-quality paired reads were merged with COPE v1.2.5, and unique nucleotide sequences were defined as clonotypes. Clonotypes were aligned to IMGT TRBV, TRBD and TRBJ reference segments using MiTCR v1.1. Analysis was restricted to V-J combinations with a frequency above 0.0001, which covered about 99% of repertoires. A TCS score was defined as the ratio between F50 (clonal expansion) and ExV (chaos), using BLOSUM62-based TCRdist between CDR3 peptides within each V-J. Welch's t-statistics and random forest reduced 514 V-J features to fewer than 15, which were used in a naive Bayes classifier (R e1071). Sample size was not statistically predetermined, and investigators were not blinded to group allocation. According to the paper, TCR Vbeta CDR3 sequencing was carried out on some 140 peripheral blood samples, which came from 40 to 45 ophthalmopathy, around 75 hyperthyroidism and about 17 progressor patients.

The sequence came from a woman aged 18 to 35 with Graves disease. Donor details come from another sample of the same person, matched by shared clones. The rearranged chain carries TRBV7-2 and TRBJ2-3, with the D gene not confidently named. The sample here was peripheral blood mononuclear cells (PBMCs), taken at new diagnosis, from a patient treated with antithyroid drugs. The DNA reads TGTGCCAGCAGCTTAGTCCGCACAGATACGCAGTATTTT. Translated, this is CASSLVRTDTQYF. The full variable domain, completed from the reference TRBV7-2 and TRBJ2-3 proteins outside the CDR3, reads GAGVSQSPSNKVTEKGKDVELRCDPISGHTALYWYRQSLGQGLEFLIYFQGNSAPDKSGLPSDRFSAERTGGSVSTLTIQRTQQEDSAVYLCASSLVRTDTQYFGPGTRLTVL.